Listed below are T cell receptor beta chains from one sample, sequenced in a study of blood T cells in healthy people across ages. TCRdb fed the 5' RACE reads into MiXCR, producing one record per CDR3 protein. This table holds hundreds of thousands of distinct CDR3 sequences, about 30% found once. The sequenced material came from blood. These receptors all stem from a woman older than 75 in good health. CDR3s include the opening cysteine and the closing phenylalanine or tryptophan. Each record gives: CDR3 length, J gene, V gene, D gene, clone size, CDR3 DNA, CDR3 protein. D genes are given only for firm matches. The size of a clone is reported for some rows only, either as once, few or many, or as a class for expanded clones.

15	TRBJ2-3	TRBV5-1	NA	NA	TGCGCCAGCAGCCTCGACAGCACCTACACAGATACGCAGTATTTT	CASSLDSTYTDTQYF
12	TRBJ1-5	TRBV12-3/TRBV12-4	NA	few	TGTGCCAGCAGTTTAGATGTGCGGCCCCAGCATTTT	CASSLDVRPQHF
14	TRBJ1-4	TRBV28	TRBD1	NA	TGTGCCAGCACCCAGGGGGCGGCTAATGAAAAACTGTTTTTT	CASTQGAANEKLFF
11	TRBJ1-2	TRBV29-1	NA	many	TGCAGCGTTGATCAGGAAGGAGGCTACACCTTC	CSVDQEGGYTF
17	TRBJ1-1	TRBV5-1	TRBD1	NA	TGCGCCAGCAGCTTGGACGGGACAGGCCCCCCGTACACTGAAGCTTTCTTT	CASSLDGTGPPYTEAFF
17	TRBJ2-7	TRBV6-5	TRBD1	many	TGTGCCAGCAGTTACTTACGTCCGGGACAGGGTCCCTACGAGCAGTACTTC	CASSYLRPGQGPYEQYF
15	TRBJ2-5	TRBV7-8	NA	many	TGTGCCAGCAGCGTTGGTGACAGCGGCCAAGAGACCCAGTACTTC	CASSVGDSGQETQYF
13	TRBJ1-2	TRBV20-1	NA	few	TGCAGTGCCCTGTTAACCAGGGGTGGGGACTACACCTTC	CSALLTRGGDYTF
13	TRBJ1-5	TRBV6-1	NA	NA	TGTGCCAGCAGTCAACAGGGTACTCAGCCCCAGCATTTT	CASSQQGTQPQHF
16	TRBJ2-7	TRBV3-1	NA	many	TGTGCCAGCAGCCAAGATCCAGCGGCTAGCTCCTACGAGCAGTACTTC	CASSQDPAASSYEQYF
17	TRBJ1-4	TRBV5-1	TRBD1	NA	TGCGCCAGCAGCTTGGGGACAGGGGGACCAACTAATGAAAAACTGTTTTTT	CASSLGTGGPTNEKLFF
18	TRBJ2-7	TRBV28	TRBD2	NA	TGTGCCAGCAGTCCTCCGGGACTAGCGGGAGGGCCAGGAGGCGAGCAGTACTTC	CASSPPGLAGGPGGEQYF
14	TRBJ2-5	TRBV13	NA	few	TGTGCCAGCAGCGGCTCCGGGGGCCGACGCGGGCAGTACTTC	CASSGSGGRRGQYF
15	TRBJ1-5	TRBV6-2/TRBV6-3	TRBD1	many	TGTGCCAGCAGTTACCGGGACAGGGGAAATCAGCCCCAGCATTTT	CASSYRDRGNQPQHF
14	TRBJ2-7	TRBV2	TRBD2	NA	TGTGCCAGCAGGGAAACCGGGGGGAAATACGAGCAGTACTTC	CASRETGGKYEQYF
11	TRBJ2-7	TRBV3-1	NA	NA	TGTACCAGCAGCCTGTACAATGAGCAGTACTTC	CTSSLYNEQYF
16	TRBJ2-3	TRBV5-1	NA	many	TGCGCCAGCAGCTTGAGGGGACTCCAGCCTACGGATACGCAGTATTTT	CASSLRGLQPTDTQYF
16	TRBJ2-1	TRBV28	TRBD1	many	TGTGCCAGCAGTTTATCGGGACAGAGCTCCTACAATGAGCAGTTCTTC	CASSLSGQSSYNEQFF
20	TRBJ2-1	TRBV13	TRBD2	NA	TGTGCCAGCAGCCAGACCCCTGGACTAGCGGGAGGCTTAATTTACAATGAGCAGTTCTTC	CASSQTPGLAGGLIYNEQFF
18	TRBJ1-3	TRBV7-2	TRBD1	NA	TGTGCCAGCAGCGCCCGTTTCAGGGGGCCAAACTCTGGAAACACCATATATTTT	CASSARFRGPNSGNTIYF
13	TRBJ2-7	TRBV5-6	NA	many	TGTGCCAGCAGCCGAGACAGCCGCTACGAGCAGTACTTC	CASSRDSRYEQYF
14	TRBJ1-1	TRBV7-2	NA	many	TGTGCCAGCAGCTTAGGACAGCCGAACACTGAAGCTTTCTTT	CASSLGQPNTEAFF
13	TRBJ1-1	TRBV7-9	NA	NA	TGTGCCAGCAGCTTAGAGGGTAAGGGCGGAGCTTTCTTT	CASSLEGKGGAFF
14	TRBJ2-3	TRBV20-1	NA	many	TGCAGTGCTAGTCCAGCGGAGCTCACAGATACGCAGTATTTT	CSASPAELTDTQYF
14	TRBJ2-1	TRBV7-2	TRBD2	NA	TGTGCCAGCAGCTTACAAGCGGGAGGCAATGAGCAGTTCTTC	CASSLQAGGNEQFF
14	TRBJ2-5	TRBV20-1	TRBD2	many	TGCAGTGCTAGATTAGCGGGGGGTGAGGAGACCCAGTACTTC	CSARLAGGEETQYF
15	TRBJ2-1	TRBV5-6	TRBD2	many	TGTGCCAGCAGCTTCGGGCGGGGGGCAGAAAATGAGCAGTTCTTC	CASSFGRGAENEQFF
14	TRBJ2-3	TRBV4-2	NA	many	TGTGCCAGCAGCCCCCGAACTAGCACAGATACGCAGTATTTT	CASSPRTSTDTQYF
15	TRBJ2-7	TRBV5-1	TRBD1	many	TGCGCCAGCAGCTTAATAGGGACAGGGAACAACGAGCAGTACTTC	CASSLIGTGNNEQYF
13	TRBJ2-1	TRBV20-1	NA	NA	TGCAGTGCGGGCCCGACTCGCTACAATGAGCAGTTCTTC	CSAGPTRYNEQFF
16	TRBJ1-6	TRBV28	NA	few	TGTGCCAGCAGCCCACAGGGAAGCTCCTATAATTCACCCCTCCACTTT	CASSPQGSSYNSPLHF